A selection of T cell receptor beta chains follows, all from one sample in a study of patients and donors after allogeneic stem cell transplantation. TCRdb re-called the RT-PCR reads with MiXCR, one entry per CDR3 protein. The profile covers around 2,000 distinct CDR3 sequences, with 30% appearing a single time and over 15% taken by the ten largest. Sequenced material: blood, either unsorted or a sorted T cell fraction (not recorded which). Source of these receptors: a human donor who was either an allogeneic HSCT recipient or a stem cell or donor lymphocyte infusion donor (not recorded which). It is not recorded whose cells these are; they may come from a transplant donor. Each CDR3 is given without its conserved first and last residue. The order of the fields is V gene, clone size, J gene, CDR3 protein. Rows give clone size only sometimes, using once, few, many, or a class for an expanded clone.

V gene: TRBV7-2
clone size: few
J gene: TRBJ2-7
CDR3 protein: ASSNPVGEQY

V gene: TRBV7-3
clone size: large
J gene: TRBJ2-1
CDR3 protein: ASSPGYSGRRLNEQF

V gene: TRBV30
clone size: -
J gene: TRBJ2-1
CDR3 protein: AWSGYSYNEQF

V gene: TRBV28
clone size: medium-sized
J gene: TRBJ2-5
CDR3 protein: ASSSTGGAETQY

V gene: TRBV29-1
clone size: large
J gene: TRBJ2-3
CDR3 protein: SVKPERDTQY

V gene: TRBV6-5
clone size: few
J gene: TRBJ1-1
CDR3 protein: ASGTANTEAF

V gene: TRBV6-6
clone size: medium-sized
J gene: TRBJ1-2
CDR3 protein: ASSPGTNYGYT

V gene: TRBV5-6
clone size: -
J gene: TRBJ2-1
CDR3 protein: ASSLSGYEQF

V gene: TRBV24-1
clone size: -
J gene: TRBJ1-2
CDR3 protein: ATRGDGYGYT

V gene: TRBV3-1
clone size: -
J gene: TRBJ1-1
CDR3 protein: ASSHGREGTEAF

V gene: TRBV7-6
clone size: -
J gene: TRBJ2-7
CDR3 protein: ASSLGGTSYEQY

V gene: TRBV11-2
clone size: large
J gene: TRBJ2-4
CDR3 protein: ASSPTTSGRAVNIQY

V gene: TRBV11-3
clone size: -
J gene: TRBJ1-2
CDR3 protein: ASSLGGEDGYT

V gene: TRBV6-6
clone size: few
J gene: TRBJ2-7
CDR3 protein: ASSYGQTYEQY

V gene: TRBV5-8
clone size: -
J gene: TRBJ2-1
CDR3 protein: ASSSRGDEQF

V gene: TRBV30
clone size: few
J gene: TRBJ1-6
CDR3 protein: AWSGENNSPLH

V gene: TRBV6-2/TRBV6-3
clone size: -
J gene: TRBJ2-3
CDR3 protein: ASSPGATPTQY

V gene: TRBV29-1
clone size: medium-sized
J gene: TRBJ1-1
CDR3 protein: SDKSQGRTEAF

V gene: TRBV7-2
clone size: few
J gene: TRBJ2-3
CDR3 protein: ASSFSPGSTDTQY

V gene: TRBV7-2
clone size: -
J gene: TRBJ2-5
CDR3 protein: ASSLSSVQETQY

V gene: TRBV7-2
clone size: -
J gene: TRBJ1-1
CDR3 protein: ASSLDKTGGTEAF

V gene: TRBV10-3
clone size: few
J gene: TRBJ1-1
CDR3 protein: AVGSVAAEAF

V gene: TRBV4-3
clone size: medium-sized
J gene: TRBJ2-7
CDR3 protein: ASSQEMAREGSYEQY

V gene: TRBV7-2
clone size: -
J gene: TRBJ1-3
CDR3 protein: ASSLDYTIY

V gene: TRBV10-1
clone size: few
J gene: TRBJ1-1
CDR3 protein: ASSEPGSTNTEAF

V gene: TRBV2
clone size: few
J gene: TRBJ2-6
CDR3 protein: ASSPGSGANVLT

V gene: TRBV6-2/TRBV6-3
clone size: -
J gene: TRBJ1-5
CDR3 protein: ASSPHVAAQH

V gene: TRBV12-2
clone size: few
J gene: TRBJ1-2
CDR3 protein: ARGTGISANGYT

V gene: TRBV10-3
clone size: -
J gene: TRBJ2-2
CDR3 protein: AISESMARASGRIGELF

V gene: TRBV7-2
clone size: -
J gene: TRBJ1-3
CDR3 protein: ASSLGYTIY

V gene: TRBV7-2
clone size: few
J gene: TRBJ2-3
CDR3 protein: ASSLRRGYRTDTQY

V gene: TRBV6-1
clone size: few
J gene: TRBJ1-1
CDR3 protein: ASNTPGQNTEAF

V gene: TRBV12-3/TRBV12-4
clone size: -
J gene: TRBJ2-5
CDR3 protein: ASSIGRETQY

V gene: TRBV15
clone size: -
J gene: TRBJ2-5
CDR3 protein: ATSRDLGGEETQY

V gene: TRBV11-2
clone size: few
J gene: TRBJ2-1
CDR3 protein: ASTPGDFFNEQF